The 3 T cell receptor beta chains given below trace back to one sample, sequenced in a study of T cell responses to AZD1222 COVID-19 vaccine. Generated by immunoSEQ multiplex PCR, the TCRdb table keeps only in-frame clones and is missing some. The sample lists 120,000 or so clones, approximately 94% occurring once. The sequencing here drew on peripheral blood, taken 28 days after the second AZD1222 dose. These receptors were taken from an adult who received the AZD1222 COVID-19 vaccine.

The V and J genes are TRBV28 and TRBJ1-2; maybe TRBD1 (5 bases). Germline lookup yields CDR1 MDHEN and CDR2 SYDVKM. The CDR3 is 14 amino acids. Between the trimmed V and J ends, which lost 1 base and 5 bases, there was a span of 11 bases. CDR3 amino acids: CASSLYTREYGYTF. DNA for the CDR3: TGTGCCAGCAGTTTATATACCAGGGAGTATGGCTACACCTTC.

CDR3 protein: CASSQGPEAFF. The CDR3, as DNA: TGCGCCAGCAGCCAAGGTCCTGAAGCTTTCTTT. This sequence joins TRBV4-1 and TRBJ1-1; D gene uncertain. V was clipped by 1 base and J by 6 bases, with 3 bases between them. From germline, CDR1 is MGHRA and CDR2 YSYEKL. The CDR3 runs 11 residues.

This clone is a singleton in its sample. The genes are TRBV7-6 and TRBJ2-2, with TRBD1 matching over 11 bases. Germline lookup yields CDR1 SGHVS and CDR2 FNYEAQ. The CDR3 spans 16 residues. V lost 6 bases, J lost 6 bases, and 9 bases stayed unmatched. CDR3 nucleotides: TGTGCCAGCAGAGGACAGGGGGCGAGGGTTTCCGGGGAGCTGTTTTTT. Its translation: CASRGQGARVSGELFF.